This T cell receptor (beta chain) was identified in a study of blood T cell repertoires in COVID-19. Authors' methods: Amplification of reference gene primers was used by the study to estimate nucleated cell counts. Clones were read by immunoSEQ multiplex PCR, and TCRdb kept only the in-frame ones, dropping some. The DNA was the basis for D and trimming; V, J and clone size are from that table. The sample consists of 300,000 to 350,000 clones, 80% to 90% of them appearing once. This TCR came from a man aged 25-40 years who had recovered from COVID-19. The sequenced sample consisted of PBMCs or T cells enriched from blood (not recorded which).

The CDR3 sequence: CASMDREFIEQFF. DNA of the CDR3: TGTGCCAGCATGGACAGGGAGTTTATTGAGCAGTTCTTC. This rearrangement joins TRBV19 to TRBJ2-1; 8 positions match TRBD1. The CDR3 runs to 13 residues. V trimming: 9 bases; J trimming: 9 bases; junction bases outside the gene matches: 10. Germline CDR1 LNHDA, CDR2 SQIVND (reference sequence).